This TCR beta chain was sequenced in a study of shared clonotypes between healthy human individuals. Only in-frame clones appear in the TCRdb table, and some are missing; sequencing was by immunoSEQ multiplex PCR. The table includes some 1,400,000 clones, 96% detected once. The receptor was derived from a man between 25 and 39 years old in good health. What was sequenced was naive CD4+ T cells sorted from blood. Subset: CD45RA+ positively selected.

CDR3 bases: TGTGCCAGCACCTTGGGAGCTAGCGGGTACAATGAGCAGTTCTTC. It codes for CASTLGASGYNEQFF. This chain links TRBV7-6 with TRBJ2-1, with TRBD2 identical over 8 bases. This CDR3 comprises 15 residues. Unmatched junction bases numbered 9, after V lost 7 bases and J lost 4 bases. Germline CDR1 and CDR2: SGHVS and FNYEAQ.